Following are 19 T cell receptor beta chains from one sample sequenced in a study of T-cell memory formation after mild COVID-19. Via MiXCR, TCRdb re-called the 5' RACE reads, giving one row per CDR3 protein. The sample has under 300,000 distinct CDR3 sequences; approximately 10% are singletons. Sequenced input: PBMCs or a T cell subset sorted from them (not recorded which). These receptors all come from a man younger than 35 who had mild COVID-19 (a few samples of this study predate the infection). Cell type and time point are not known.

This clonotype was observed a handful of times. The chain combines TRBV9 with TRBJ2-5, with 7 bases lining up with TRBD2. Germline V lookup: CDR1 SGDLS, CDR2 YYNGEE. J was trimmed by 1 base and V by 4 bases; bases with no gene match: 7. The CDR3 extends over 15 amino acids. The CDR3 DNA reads TGTGCCAGCAGCCCCCGGGGGGACCTCCAAGAGACCCAGTACTTC. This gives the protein CASSPRGDLQETQYF.

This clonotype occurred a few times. The CDR3 here is CASSPEQRGSEQFF. The CDR3 region has the DNA TGTGCCAGCAGCCCCGAACAGAGGGGCTCTGAGCAGTTCTTC. The J gene is TRBJ2-1, the V gene TRBV7-9, with D perhaps given as TRBD1 or TRBD2 (5 bases each). This CDR3 comprises 14 residues. Germline CDR1 and CDR2: SEHNR and FQNEAQ (reference sequence). The ends were cut back, 5 bases at V and 9 bases at J, with 17 bases in the middle.

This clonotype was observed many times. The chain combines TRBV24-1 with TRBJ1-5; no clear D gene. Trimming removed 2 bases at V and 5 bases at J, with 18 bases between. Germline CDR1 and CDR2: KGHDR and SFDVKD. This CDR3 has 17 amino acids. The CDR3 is CATSDSGRRAIDQPQHF. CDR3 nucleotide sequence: TGTGCCACCAGTGATTCAGGACGGAGGGCTATCGATCAGCCCCAGCATTTT.

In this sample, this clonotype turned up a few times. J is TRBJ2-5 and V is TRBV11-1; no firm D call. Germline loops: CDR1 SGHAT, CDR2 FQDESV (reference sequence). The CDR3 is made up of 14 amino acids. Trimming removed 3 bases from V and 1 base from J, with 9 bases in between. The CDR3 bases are TGTGCCAGCAGCTTTAATACGCTCCAAGAGACCCAGTACTTC. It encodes CASSFNTLQETQYF. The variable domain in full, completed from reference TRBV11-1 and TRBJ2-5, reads EAEVAQSPRYKITEKSQAVAFWCDPISGHATLYWYRQILGQGPELLVQFQDESVVDDSQLPKDRFSAERLKGVDSTLKIQPAELGDSAMYLCASSFNTLQETQYFGPGTRLLVL.

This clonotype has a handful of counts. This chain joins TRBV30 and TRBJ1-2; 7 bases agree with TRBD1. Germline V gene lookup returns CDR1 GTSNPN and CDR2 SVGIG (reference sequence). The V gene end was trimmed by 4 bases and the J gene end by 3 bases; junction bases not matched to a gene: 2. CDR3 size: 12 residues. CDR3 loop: CAWTQGDYGYTF. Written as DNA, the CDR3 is TGTGCCTGGACCCAGGGGGACTATGGCTACACCTTC.

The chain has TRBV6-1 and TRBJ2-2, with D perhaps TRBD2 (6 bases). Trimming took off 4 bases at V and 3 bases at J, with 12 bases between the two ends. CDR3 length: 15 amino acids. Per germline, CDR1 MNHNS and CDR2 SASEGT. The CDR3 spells CASSVRGKDTGELFF. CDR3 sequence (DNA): TGTGCCAGCAGTGTTCGGGGGAAAGACACCGGGGAGCTGTTTTTT.

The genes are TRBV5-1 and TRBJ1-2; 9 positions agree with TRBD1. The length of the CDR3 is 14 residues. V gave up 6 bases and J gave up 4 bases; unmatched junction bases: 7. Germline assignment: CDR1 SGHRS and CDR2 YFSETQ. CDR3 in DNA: TGCGCCAGCACCCCCACGACAGGGGGCTATGGCTACACCTTC. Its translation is CASTPTTGGYGYTF.

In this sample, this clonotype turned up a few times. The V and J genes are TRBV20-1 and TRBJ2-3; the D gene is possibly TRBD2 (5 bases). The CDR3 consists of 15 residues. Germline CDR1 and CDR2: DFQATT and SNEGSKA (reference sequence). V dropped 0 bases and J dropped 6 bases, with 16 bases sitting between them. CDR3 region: CSARDFRGRSDTQYF. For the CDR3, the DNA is TGCAGTGCTAGAGATTTCCGGGGAAGGTCCGATACGCAGTATTTT.

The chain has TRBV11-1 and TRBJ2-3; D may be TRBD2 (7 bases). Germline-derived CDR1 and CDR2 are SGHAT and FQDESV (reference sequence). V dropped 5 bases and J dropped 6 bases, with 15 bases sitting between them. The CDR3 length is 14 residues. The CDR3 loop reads CASSPKGGQDTQYF. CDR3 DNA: TGTGCCAGCAGCCCTAAGGGGGGGCAGGATACGCAGTATTTT. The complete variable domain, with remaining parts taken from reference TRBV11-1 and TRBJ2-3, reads EAEVAQSPRYKITEKSQAVAFWCDPISGHATLYWYRQILGQGPELLVQFQDESVVDDSQLPKDRFSAERLKGVDSTLKIQPAELGDSAMYLCASSPKGGQDTQYFGPGTRLTVL.

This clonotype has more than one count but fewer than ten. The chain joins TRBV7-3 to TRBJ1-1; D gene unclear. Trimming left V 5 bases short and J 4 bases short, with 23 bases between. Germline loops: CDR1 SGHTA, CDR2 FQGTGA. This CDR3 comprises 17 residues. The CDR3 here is CASSPGGWDKSLTEAFF. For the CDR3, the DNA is TGTGCCAGCAGCCCCGGAGGCTGGGATAAAAGCCTCACTGAAGCTTTCTTT.

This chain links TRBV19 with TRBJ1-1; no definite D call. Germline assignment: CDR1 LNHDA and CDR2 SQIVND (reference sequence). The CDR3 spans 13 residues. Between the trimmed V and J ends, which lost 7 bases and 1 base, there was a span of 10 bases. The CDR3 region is CASTPPGNTEAFF. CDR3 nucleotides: TGTGCCAGTACCCCGCCGGGGAACACTGAAGCTTTCTTT.

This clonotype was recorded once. CDR3 nucleotide sequence: TGTGCCAGCCGCTACAGTAGCTCCCCTTTACTAACCAAAAACATTCAGTACTTC. Translating it yields CASRYSSSPLLTKNIQYF. The gene calls are TRBV7-3 and TRBJ2-4; D uncertain. CDR1 is SGHTA and CDR2 is FQGTGA in the germline V gene. The CDR3 spans 18 residues. Deletions cut 8 bases from V and 2 bases from J, with 25 bases between.

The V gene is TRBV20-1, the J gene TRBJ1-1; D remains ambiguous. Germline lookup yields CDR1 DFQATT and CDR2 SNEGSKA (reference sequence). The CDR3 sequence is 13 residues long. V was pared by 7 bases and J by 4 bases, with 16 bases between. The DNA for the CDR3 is TGCAGTGTCCTCTTACCTGCTGGCACTGAAGCTTTCTTT. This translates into CSVLLPAGTEAFF.

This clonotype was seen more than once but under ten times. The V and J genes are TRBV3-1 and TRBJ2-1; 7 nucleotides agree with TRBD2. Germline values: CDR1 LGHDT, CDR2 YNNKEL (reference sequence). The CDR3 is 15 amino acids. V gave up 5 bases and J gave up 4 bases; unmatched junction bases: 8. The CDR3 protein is CASSALGGRYNEQFF. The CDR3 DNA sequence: TGTGCCAGCAGCGCACTGGGCGGGAGATACAATGAGCAGTTCTTC.

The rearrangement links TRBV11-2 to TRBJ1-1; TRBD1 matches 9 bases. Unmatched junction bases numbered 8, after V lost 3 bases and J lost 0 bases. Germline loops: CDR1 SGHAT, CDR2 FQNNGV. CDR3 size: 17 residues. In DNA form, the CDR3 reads TGTGCCAGCAGCTTGGTCGGACAGGGGTGGCTGAACACTGAAGCTTTCTTT. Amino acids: CASSLVGQGWLNTEAFF. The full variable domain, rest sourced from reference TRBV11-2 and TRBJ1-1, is EAGVAQSPRYKIIEKRQSVAFWCNPISGHATLYWYQQILGQGPKLLIQFQNNGVVDDSQLPKDRFSAERLKGVDSTLKIQPAKLEDSAVYLCASSLVGQGWLNTEAFFGQGTRLTVV.

CDR3 bases: TGTGCCAGCGGGGTTTGGGGGTCCGGAAACACCATATATTTT. Translated, it gives CASGVWGSGNTIYF. The chain has TRBV5-6 and TRBJ1-3, with TRBD1 as a possible D gene (5 bases). Germline CDR1 and CDR2: SGHDT and YYEEEE. The CDR3 spans 14 residues. The V gene lost 7 bases and the J gene lost 4 bases, with 15 bases spanning the gap.

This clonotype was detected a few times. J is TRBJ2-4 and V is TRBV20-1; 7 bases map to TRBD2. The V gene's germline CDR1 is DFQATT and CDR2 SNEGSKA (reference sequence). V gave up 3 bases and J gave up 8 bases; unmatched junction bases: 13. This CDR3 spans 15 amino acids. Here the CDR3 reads CSARGGDWLEDIQYF. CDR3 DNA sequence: TGCAGTGCTAGGGGGGGGGACTGGCTCGAGGACATTCAGTACTTC.

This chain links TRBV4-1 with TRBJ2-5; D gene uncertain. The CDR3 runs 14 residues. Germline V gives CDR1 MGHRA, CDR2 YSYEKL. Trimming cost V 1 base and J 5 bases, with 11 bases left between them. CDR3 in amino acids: CASSQVSRWETQYF. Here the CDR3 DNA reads TGCGCCAGCAGCCAAGTCTCCCGGTGGGAGACCCAGTACTTC.

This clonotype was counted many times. CDR3 loop: CASSQGSGGADTQYF. DNA of the CDR3: TGTGCCAGCAGCCAAGGGAGCGGGGGGGCAGATACGCAGTATTTT. The J gene is TRBJ2-3, the V gene TRBV4-2, with 10 bases lining up with TRBD2. J lost 4 bases, V lost 1 base, and 2 bases had no gene match. Germline V CDR1 and CDR2: LGHNA, YNFKEQ. The CDR3 loop spans 15 amino acids.